Here is one T cell receptor beta chain with its context. It lacks a known antigen. No qualities accompany the bases; no much larger clone lies one base away. The library was obtained by the immunoSEQ multiplex PCR assay. In the paper's pipeline: A statistical classification framework was built for diagnosing cytomegalovirus status from the catalog of TCR beta chain sequences. TCRdb mirrors the immuneACCESS table, restricted to in-frame sequences. Some clones are absent from its copies; in checked studies, under half trace to an unresolved V gene, and the reason for the others is unknown. V, J and clone size derive from that table, while D and trimming were established from the DNA sequence. This sample has roughly 150,000 clones in its table, and roughly nine tenths of those were observed once. Approximately 5% of the sample is held by the ten biggest clonotypes. These data belong to a study of cytomegalovirus exposure and HLA in healthy donors (dated by TCRdb to the late 2010s). Context from the whole study: According to a later analysis, the roughly 120 validation repertoires were produced on the same platform as the 666 repertoires of the first cohort. Besides the first cohort of around 700 subjects, a separate validation cohort made up of 95 to 150 different subjects was used. The study aimed to test whether signatures of past pathogen exposure could be identified by cataloging public T cell receptors. To predict cytomegalovirus infection status, the study brought together high-throughput TCR immunosequencing, statistical association of individual TCRs with disease status, and machine learning. General findings and caveats noted by the study authors: Across donors, most TCR sequences were observed very rarely, whereas some public TCRs were present in many individuals. In a later analysis, TCRs clustered in the first cohort were found to also tend to co-occur in the approximately 120 validation repertoires, with 90% to 95% of cluster scores above 0. The classifier was reported to diagnose cytomegalovirus status with high specificity and sensitivity in both the original cohort and the validation cohort. A total of 150 or so TCR beta chains were listed by the study as associated with cytomegalovirus. The authors suggested that the approach could potentially be extended to other disease states and immunological phenotypes. In vitro tests confirmed that three of the cytomegalovirus-associated TCR beta chains recognize cytomegalovirus antigens. The validation cohort had no HLA typing available for a later analysis, so co-occurrence within that cohort was assessed over all 110 or so repertoires.

The donors were included in the validation cohort of some 110 subjects, a group kept apart from the approximately 670-subject first cohort. The germline V and J ends show losses of 7 bases and 5 bases respectively, and no gene match explains 7 bases of the junction. In the germline V gene, CDR1 corresponds to LGHNT and CDR2 to FRNRAP. From its cysteine to its phenylalanine, the CDR3 spans 14 amino acids. Kept here is only the CDR3 DNA, which spans 42 bases and is read in frame from base 1. The rearranged segments are TRBV12-5 and TRBJ1-4; 7 junctional bases match TRBD1. The sample was PBMCs. The TCR comes from a woman in her 30s in good health and CMV-seronegative. The DNA reads TGTGCTAGTGTCGCCGGGACAGAGAATGAAAAACTGTTTTTT. The resulting protein is CASVAGTENEKLFF. The entire variable domain, with the stretches around the CDR3 drawn from the reference TRBV12-5 and TRBJ1-4 proteins, is DARVTQTPRHKVTEMGQEVTMRCQPILGHNTVFWYRQTMMQGLELLAYFRNRAPLDDSGMPKDRFSAEMPDATLATLKIQPSEPRDSAVYFCASVAGTENEKLFFGSGTQLSVL.